This T cell receptor (beta chain) was retrieved from a study of T cell responses to AZD1222 COVID-19 vaccine. Overall study context: Researchers grouped second doses given at about 4 or about 12 weeks into one pool. Whole-study results and caveats: Clonal diversity may have been underestimated in mostly white British donors. Spike-specific TCR breadth and depth both grew after two AZD1222 doses. Vaccine-related CD4 TCRs covered spike, predominating at 160-218 and 743-854.

Comment on this clone: The target antigen is unknown.

Using immunoSEQ multiplex PCR, the repertoire was profiled, and TCRdb retains in-frame clones only, with some absent. The sample lists around 160,000 clones, roughly 91% occurring once. V lost 5 bases to trimming and J lost 2 bases; unmatched junction nucleotides: 10. The germline gives CDR1 SGHRS, CDR2 YFSETQ. The CDR3 consists of 16 residues. This chain links TRBV5-1 with TRBJ2-1, with 7 nucleotides matching TRBD1. The specimen comprised peripheral blood, sampled on day 0 of AZD1222 vaccination. The TCR sequence derives from an adult in good health. The CDR3 bases are TGCGCCAGCAGTTCTCGCCTACAGGGGACCTACAATGAGCAGTTCTTC. Translation: CASSSRLQGTYNEQFF.